This record looks at one T cell receptor (beta chain) sequence and its context. Its antigen is unknown. At one of its ends the junction is not consistent with the germline gene, which may arise from a read error. These data come from a study of T cells in localized non-small cell lung cancer. Study results and caveats: Adjacent lung tissue had a median around 57 of the top 100 clones found in the tumor.

Sequenced by immunoSEQ multiplex PCR; TCRdb stores in-frame clones only, minus some. The table shows roughly 25,000 clones, with roughly 90% occurring only once. The TCR originated in a man aged 40 to 70 with stage II lung adenocarcinoma. Specimen: PBMCs, collected before any cancer treatment.

The CDR3 spells CAISESMGSTDTQYF. The CDR3 DNA is TGTGCCATCAGTGAGTCGATGGGTTCCACAGATACGCAGTATTTT. The V gene is TRBV6-1, the J gene TRBJ2-3; D uncertain. Per the germline V gene, CDR1 is MNHNS and CDR2 is SASEGT. This CDR3 region has 15 residues.